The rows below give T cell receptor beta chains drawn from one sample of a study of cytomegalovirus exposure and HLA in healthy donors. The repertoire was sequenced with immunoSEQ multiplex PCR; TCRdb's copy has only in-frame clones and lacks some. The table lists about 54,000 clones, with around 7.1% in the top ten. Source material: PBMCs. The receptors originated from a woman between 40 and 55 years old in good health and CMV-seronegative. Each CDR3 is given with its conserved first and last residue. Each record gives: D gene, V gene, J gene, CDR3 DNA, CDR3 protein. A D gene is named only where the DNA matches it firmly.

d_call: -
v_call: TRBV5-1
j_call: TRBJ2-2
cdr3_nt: TGCGCCAGCAGCCCGACAGGGAACACCGGGGAGCTGTTTTTT
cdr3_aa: CASSPTGNTGELFF

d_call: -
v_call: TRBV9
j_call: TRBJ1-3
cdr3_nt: TGTGCCAGCAGCGTAGGGGCAGGCACGTCCTCTGGAAACACCATATATTTT
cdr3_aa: CASSVGAGTSSGNTIYF

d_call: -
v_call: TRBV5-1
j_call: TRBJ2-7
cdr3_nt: TGCGCCAGCAGCTTGGAGCAGGGATCCTACGAGCAGTACTTC
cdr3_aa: CASSLEQGSYEQYF

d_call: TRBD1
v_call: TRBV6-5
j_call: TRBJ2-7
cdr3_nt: TGTGCCAGCAGCAGAACCGGGACAGGACCCCACGAGCAGTACTTC
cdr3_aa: CASSRTGTGPHEQYF

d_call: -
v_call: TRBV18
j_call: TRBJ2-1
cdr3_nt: TGTGCCAGCTCACCAACGCAGGCAGCCCGGTTCGAGCAGTTCTTC
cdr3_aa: CASSPTQAARFEQFF

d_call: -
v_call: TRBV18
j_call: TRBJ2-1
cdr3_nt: TGTGCCAGCTCACCGTGCGGAGGCCACAATGAGCAGTTCTTC
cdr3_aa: CASSPCGGHNEQFF

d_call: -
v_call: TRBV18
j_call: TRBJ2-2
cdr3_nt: TGTGCCAGCTCACCACCCACAGGGATTCCCAACACCGGGGAGCTGTTTTTT
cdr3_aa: CASSPPTGIPNTGELFF

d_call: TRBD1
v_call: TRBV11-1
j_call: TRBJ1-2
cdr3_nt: TGTGCCAGCAGCTTGACCGGACAGGACTATGGCTACACCTTC
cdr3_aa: CASSLTGQDYGYTF

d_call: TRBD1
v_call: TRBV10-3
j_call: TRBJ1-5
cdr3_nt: TGTGCCATCAGTAACGGACAGGGCGGCCCGGACCCCCAGCATTTT
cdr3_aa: CAISNGQGGPDPQHF

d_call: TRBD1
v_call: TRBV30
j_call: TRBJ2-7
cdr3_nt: TGTGCCTGGAGTTCTAGGACAGGGGCCTACGAGCAGTACTTC
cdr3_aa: CAWSSRTGAYEQYF

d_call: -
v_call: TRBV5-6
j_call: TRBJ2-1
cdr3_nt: TGTGCCAGCAGCCCCGAGAGGCGACCAAATGAGCAGTTCTTC
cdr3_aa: CASSPERRPNEQFF

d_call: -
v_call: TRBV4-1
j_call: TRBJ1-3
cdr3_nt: TGCGCCAGCAGCCAAGATGCCACTTTGAACTCTGGAAACACCATATATTTT
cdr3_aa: CASSQDATLNSGNTIYF

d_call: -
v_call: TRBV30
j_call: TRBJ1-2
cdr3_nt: TGTGCCTGGGTCCCTCAGATGACATCTAACTATGGCTACACCTTC
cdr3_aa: CAWVPQMTSNYGYTF

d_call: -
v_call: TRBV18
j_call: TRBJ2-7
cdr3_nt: TGTGCCAGCTCAGCGGGACAGCACTACGAGCAGTACTTC
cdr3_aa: CASSAGQHYEQYF

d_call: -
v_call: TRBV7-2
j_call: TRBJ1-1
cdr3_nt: TGTGCCAGTAGGGGAGGGGGGTCGACTGAAGCTTTCTTT
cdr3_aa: CASRGGGSTEAFF

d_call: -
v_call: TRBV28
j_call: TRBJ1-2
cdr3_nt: TGTGCCAGCAGTTCACCCGGTGGCTATGGCTACACCTTC
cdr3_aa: CASSSPGGYGYTF

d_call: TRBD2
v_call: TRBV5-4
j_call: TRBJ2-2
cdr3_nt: TGTGCCAGCAGCCCAGGGACTAGCGGGAGTGAAGTAGTAGGGGAGCTGTTTTTT
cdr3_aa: CASSPGTSGSEVVGELFF

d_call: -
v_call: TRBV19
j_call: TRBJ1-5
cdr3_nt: TGTGCCAGTAGTATTGCGGGGGGCAATCAGCCCCAGCATTTT
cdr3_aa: CASSIAGGNQPQHF

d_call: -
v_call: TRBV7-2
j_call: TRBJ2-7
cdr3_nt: TGTGCCAGCAGCTTAATCTGGCACCCTCGGGACGAGCAGTACTTC
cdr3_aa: CASSLIWHPRDEQYF

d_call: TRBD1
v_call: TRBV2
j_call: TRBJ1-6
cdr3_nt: TGTGCCAGCAGTGAAGCGGCCAGGGGGCATTCACCCCTCCACTTT
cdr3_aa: CASSEAARGHSPLHF

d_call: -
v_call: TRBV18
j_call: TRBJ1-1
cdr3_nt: TGTGCCAGCTCCCTCGTGGGGGCGCGGACTGAAGCTTTCTTT
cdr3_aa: CASSLVGARTEAFF

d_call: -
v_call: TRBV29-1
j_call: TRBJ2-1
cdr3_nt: TGCAGCGTTGACTTCATCGGGAATGAGCAGTTCTTC
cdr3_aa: CSVDFIGNEQFF

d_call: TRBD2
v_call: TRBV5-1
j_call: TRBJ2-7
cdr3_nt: TGCGCCAGCAGCTTGGAACTAGCGGGGGGTCCAGGACTCTCCTACGAGCAGTACTTC
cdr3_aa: CASSLELAGGPGLSYEQYF

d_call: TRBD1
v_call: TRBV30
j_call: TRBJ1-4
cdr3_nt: TGTGCCTGGACTACGACAGGGATTGAAAAACTGTTTTTT
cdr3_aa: CAWTTTGIEKLFF

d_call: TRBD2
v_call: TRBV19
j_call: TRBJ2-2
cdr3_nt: TGTGCCAGTAGTACCCGGACTAGCGGGGGGAACACCGGGGAGCTGTTTTTT
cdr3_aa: CASSTRTSGGNTGELFF

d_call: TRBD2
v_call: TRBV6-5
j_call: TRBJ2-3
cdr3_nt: TGTGCCAGCACCCTACTAGCGGGGGGATCGGATACGCAGTATTTT
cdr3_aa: CASTLLAGGSDTQYF

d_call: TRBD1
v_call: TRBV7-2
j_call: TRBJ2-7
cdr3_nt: TGTGCCAGCAGCCCACAGGGGGCAGGGTCCTACGAGCAGTACTTC
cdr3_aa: CASSPQGAGSYEQYF

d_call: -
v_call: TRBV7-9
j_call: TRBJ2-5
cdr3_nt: TGTGCCAGCAGCTTAGCGGAGGGGGGGGAGACCCAGTACTTC
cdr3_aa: CASSLAEGGETQYF

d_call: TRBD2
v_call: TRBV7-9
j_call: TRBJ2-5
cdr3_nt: TGTGCCAGCAGCTTAGACCGGGGGGGGAGCGAGACCCAGTACTTC
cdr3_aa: CASSLDRGGSETQYF

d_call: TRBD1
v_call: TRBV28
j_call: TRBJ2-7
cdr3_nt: TGTGCCAGCACGGGACAGGGGAGCGCCTACGAGCAGTACTTC
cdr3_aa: CASTGQGSAYEQYF

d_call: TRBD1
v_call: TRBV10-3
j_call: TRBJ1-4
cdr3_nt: TGTGCCATCAGTGTGAAACAGGGGGATGAAAAACTGTTTTTT
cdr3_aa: CAISVKQGDEKLFF

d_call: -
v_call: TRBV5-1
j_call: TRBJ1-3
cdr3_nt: TGCGCCAGCAGCTCCCGGAGGGGCGAAAATGGACGTGGAAACACCATATATTTT
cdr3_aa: CASSSRRGENGRGNTIYF

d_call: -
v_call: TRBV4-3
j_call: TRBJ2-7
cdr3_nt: TGCGCCAGCAGCCAAGATTTAGGAGGGGCAGACTACGAGCAGTACTTC
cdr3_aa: CASSQDLGGADYEQYF

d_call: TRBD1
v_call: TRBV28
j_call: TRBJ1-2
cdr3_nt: TGTGCCAGCAGTTTATCGACAGGGGGCAGCTACACCTTC
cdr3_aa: CASSLSTGGSYTF

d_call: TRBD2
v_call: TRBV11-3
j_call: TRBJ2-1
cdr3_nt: TGTGCCAGCAGCTTAGGGCTAGCGGGAGGAAATGAGCAGTTCTTC
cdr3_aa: CASSLGLAGGNEQFF

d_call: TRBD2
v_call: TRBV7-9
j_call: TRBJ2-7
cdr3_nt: TGTGCCAGCAGCTTAGGGACTAGCGGGAGGTACGAGCAGTACTTC
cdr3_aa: CASSLGTSGRYEQYF

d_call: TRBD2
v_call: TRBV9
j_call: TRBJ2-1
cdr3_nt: TGTGCCAGCAGCTCCCGACTAGCCTCCGACAATGAGCAGTTCTTC
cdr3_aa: CASSSRLASDNEQFF

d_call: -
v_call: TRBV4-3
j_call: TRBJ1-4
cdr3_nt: TGCGCCAGCAGCCAAGACTTATGGGCCCTTAATGAAAAACTGTTTTTT
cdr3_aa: CASSQDLWALNEKLFF

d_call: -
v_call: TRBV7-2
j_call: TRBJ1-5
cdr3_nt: TGTGCCAGCAGTTCCGGACTGTATAGCAATCAGCCCCAGCATTTT
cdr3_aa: CASSSGLYSNQPQHF

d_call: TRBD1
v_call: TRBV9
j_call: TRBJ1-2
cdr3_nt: TGTGCCAGCAGCGATGGATACCGGGACAGGGTCTATGGCTACACCTTC
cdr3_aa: CASSDGYRDRVYGYTF

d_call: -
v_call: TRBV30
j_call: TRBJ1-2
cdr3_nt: TGTGCCAGTGGACACGGCTACACCTTC
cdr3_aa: CASGHGYTF

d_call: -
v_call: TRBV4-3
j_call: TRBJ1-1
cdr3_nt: TGCGCCAGCAGCCAAGGAGTGAACACTGAAGCTTTCTTT
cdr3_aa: CASSQGVNTEAFF

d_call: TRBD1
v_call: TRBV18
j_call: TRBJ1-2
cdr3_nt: TGTGCCAGCTCACCACCAACGGGACAGGGTCCCTTAGCTAACTATGGCTACACCTTC
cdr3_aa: CASSPPTGQGPLANYGYTF

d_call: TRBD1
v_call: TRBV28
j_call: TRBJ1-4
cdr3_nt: TGTGCCAGCAGTCCTGGTCGACAGGGAAATGAAAAACTGTTTTTT
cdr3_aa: CASSPGRQGNEKLFF

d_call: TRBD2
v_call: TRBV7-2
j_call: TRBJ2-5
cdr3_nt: TGTGCCAGCAGCCTTAGCGGGAGGCCCCAAGAGACCCAGTACTTC
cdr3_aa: CASSLSGRPQETQYF

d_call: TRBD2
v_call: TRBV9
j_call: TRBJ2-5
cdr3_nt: TGTGCCAGCAGCGCCGACCCCTTGGCGGGGGGGGAGACCCAGTACTTC
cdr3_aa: CASSADPLAGGETQYF

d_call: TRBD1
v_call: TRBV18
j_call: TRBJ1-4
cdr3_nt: TGTGCCAGCTCAACGTTACAGGGGCTGCGCGGTCACGGGGAAAAACTGTTTTTT
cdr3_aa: CASSTLQGLRGHGEKLFF

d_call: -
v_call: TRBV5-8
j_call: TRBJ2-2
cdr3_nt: TGTGCCAGCAGGGATAGCGAGCCCACCGGGGAGCTGTTTTTT
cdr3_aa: CASRDSEPTGELFF

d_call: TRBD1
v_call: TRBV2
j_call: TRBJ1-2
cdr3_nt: TGTGCCAGCAGCGTTGGACAGGATGGCTACACCTTC
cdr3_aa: CASSVGQDGYTF

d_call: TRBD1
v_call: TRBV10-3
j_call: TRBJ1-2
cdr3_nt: TGTGCCATCAGTGAGTCTAGGGGGCTCGGCTATGGCTACACCTTC
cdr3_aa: CAISESRGLGYGYTF

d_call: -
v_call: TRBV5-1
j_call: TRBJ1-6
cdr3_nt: TGCGCCAGCAGCTTGGACCGCGGGAAGGGTTCACCCCTCCACTTT
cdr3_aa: CASSLDRGKGSPLHF

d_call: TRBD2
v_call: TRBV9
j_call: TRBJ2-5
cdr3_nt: TGTGCCAGCAGCGTAGGGCGGGAGAGGCAAGAGACCCAGTACTTC
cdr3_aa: CASSVGRERQETQYF

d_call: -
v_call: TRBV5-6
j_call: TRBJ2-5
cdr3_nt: TGTGCCAGCACCACCCCCACAGGGTCGGACGAGACCCAGTACTTC
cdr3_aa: CASTTPTGSDETQYF